This passage covers 20 T cell receptor beta chains from one sample sequenced in a study of blood T cell repertoires in COVID-19. TCRdb keeps only in-frame clones here, not all; method: immunoSEQ multiplex PCR. The data contain under 200,000 clones, about 85% of them singletons. Sample: peripheral blood. These receptors came from a man in his sixties with active or convalescent COVID-19.

The rearrangement uses TRBV7-9 and TRBJ2-3; 12 bases line up with TRBD2. Germline trimming cut 4 bases from V and 5 bases from J; bases unmatched to any gene: 10. This CDR3 is 17 amino acids long. Germline-derived CDR1 and CDR2 are SEHNR and FQNEAQ (reference sequence). The CDR3 coding sequence is TGTGCCAGCAGCTCGGACGGGACTAGCGGGTTGATAGATACGCAGTATTTT. Translation gives CASSSDGTSGLIDTQYF.

J is TRBJ1-1 and V is TRBV9; TRBD1 aligns across 7 bases. The germline gives CDR1 SGDLS, CDR2 YYNGEE. After removal of 0 bases from V and 5 bases from J, the junction contained 10 bases not matched to a gene. The CDR3 totals 16 residues. The chain's CDR3 is CASSVAGEGGGTEAFF. DNA for the CDR3: TGTGCCAGCAGCGTAGCAGGCGAAGGGGGCGGAACTGAAGCTTTCTTT. Variable domain in full (rest from reference TRBV9 and TRBJ1-1): DSGVTQTPKHLITATGQRVTLRCSPRSGDLSVYWYQQSLDQGLQFLIQYYNGEERAKGNILERFSAQQFPDLHSELNLSSLELGDSALYFCASSVAGEGGGTEAFFGQGTRLTVV.

V usage is TRBV7-2 and J usage is TRBJ2-3; D unresolved. CDR3 length equals 14 residues. Per germline, CDR1 SGHTA and CDR2 FQGNSA. The ends were cut back, 1 base at V and 6 bases at J, with 11 bases in the middle. The CDR3 bases are TGTGCCAGCAGCTTAGGACTGGCCCCGGATACGCAGTATTTT. Translated, it gives CASSLGLAPDTQYF.

V and J are TRBV7-3 and TRBJ2-3; a weak D match, TRBD1 (5 bases). V gave up 5 bases and J gave up 2 bases, with 11 bases separating them. The CDR3 length is 14 residues. Germline V gene lookup returns CDR1 SGHTA and CDR2 FQGTGA. The CDR3 DNA is TGTGCCAGCAGCCAAACAGGATTCACAGATACGCAGTATTTT. Protein sequence: CASSQTGFTDTQYF.

The V and J genes are TRBV3-1 (or the pseudogene TRBV3-2) and TRBJ1-1; D is possibly TRBD1 (5 bases). The V gene lost 2 bases and the J gene lost 1 base, with 8 bases spanning the gap. Germline loops: CDR1 LGHDT, CDR2 YNNKEL (reference sequence). This CDR3 is 14 amino acids long. CDR3 DNA sequence: TGTGCCAGCAGCCAAATTCAGGGGAACACTGAAGCTTTCTTT. Amino acid sequence: CASSQIQGNTEAFF.

This clone was detected once. This chain connects TRBV5-1 to TRBJ2-7; the match to TRBD1 covers 7 bases. The germline CDR1 and CDR2 sequences are SGHRS and YFSETQ. V was pared by 5 bases and J by 0 bases, with 5 bases of the junction left unmatched. The CDR3 runs to 14 residues. CDR3 DNA sequence: TGCGCCAGCAGGACGGGACAGACCTCCTACGAGCAGTACTTC. Its translation: CASRTGQTSYEQYF.

The chain uses TRBV7-3 and TRBJ2-7; 7 nucleotides line up with TRBD1. V dropped 5 bases and J dropped 0; count of bases not matched to a gene: 7. This CDR3 region has 15 residues. CDR1 and CDR2 (germline): SGHTA, FQGTGA. The CDR3 DNA reads as TGTGCCAGCAGCGAGACCGGGACAGCCTCCTACGAGCAGTACTTC. Translated, it gives CASSETGTASYEQYF.

This clone showed up just once. V gene TRBV11-2 combines with J gene TRBJ2-7; TRBD1 aligns across 7 bases. The CDR3 contains 14 residues. Germline CDR1 reads SGHAT; CDR2 reads FQNNGV. The junction had 6 bases not matched to a gene; V was cut back by 7 bases and J by 0 bases. The CDR3 reads CASKDRISSYEQYF. The CDR3, as DNA: TGTGCCAGCAAGGACAGGATTAGCTCCTACGAGCAGTACTTC.

This chain uses TRBV15 with TRBJ1-2; the D is unclear. From germline, CDR1 is LNHNV and CDR2 YYDKDF (reference sequence). Trimming left V 0 bases short and J 7 bases short, with 9 bases between. CDR3 length: 13 amino acids. The DNA of the CDR3 is TGTGCCACCAGCAGAGATATCCTAGGTGGCTACACCTTC. It codes for CATSRDILGGYTF.

This rearrangement joins TRBV12-3 or TRBV12-4 to TRBJ2-2; D is ambiguous. This CDR3 has 12 amino acids. V was shortened by 5 bases and J by 6 bases, with 7 bases between the two germline ends. CDR3 amino acids: CASSEEPGELFF. CDR3 in DNA: TGTGCCAGCAGTGAGGAGCCCGGGGAGCTGTTTTTT.

J is TRBJ2-4 and V is TRBV5-1; no firm D call. V gave up 0 bases and J gave up 0 bases, with 16 bases separating them. This CDR3 is built from 18 residues. Germline assignment: CDR1 SGHRS and CDR2 YFSETQ. The CDR3 protein is CASSLELVAGRAKNIQYF. In nucleotides, the CDR3 is TGCGCCAGCAGCTTGGAATTGGTGGCAGGTCGAGCCAAAAACATTCAGTACTTC.

V gene TRBV5-1 combines with J gene TRBJ2-3; possible D gene TRBD1, 5 bases. With 0 bases removed from V and 0 bases from J, the gap between germline ends came to 8 bases. CDR1 and CDR2 from the germline V gene are SGHRS and YFSETQ. The CDR3 is made up of 15 amino acids. CDR3 sequence (DNA): TGCGCCAGCAGCTTGGGACAGACTAGCACAGATACGCAGTATTTT. It is translated as CASSLGQTSTDTQYF.

The gene calls are TRBV2 and TRBJ1-6; D is undetermined. The V and J ends lost 8 bases and 10 bases respectively, with 18 bases between them. CDR1 is SNHLY, CDR2 FYNNEI, per germline. CDR3 length: 14 residues. CDR3 in DNA: TGTGCCAGCTCTCCAGAGGGTTTGAGGTCACCCCTCCACTTT. This sequence encodes CASSPEGLRSPLHF.

The chain has TRBV19 and TRBJ2-7; 11 bases agree with TRBD2. The CDR3 loop spans 15 amino acids. The germline gives CDR1 LNHDA, CDR2 SQIVND (reference sequence). Trimming cost V 6 bases and J 4 bases; bases outside gene matches: 8. This CDR3 is CASSSPGLAEYEQYF. For the CDR3, the DNA is TGTGCCAGTAGCTCACCGGGACTAGCGGAATACGAGCAGTACTTC.

The chain couples TRBV5-1 to TRBJ1-1, with TRBD1 matching 9 bases. The V and J ends lost 6 bases and 1 base, in that order; junction bases with no gene match: 7. The CDR3 contains 15 residues. The germline CDR1 and CDR2 sequences are SGHRS and YFSETQ. The CDR3 DNA sequence: TGCGCCAGCACCACTGACAGGGGGACGAACACTGAAGCTTTCTTT. Translation gives CASTTDRGTNTEAFF.

The gene calls are TRBV18 and TRBJ2-1; a weak D match, TRBD2 (5 bases). Germline-derived CDR1 and CDR2 are KGHSH and LQKENI. Trimming pared 2 bases from V and 8 bases from J, leaving 10 bases between. This CDR3 spans 13 amino acids. The CDR3 nucleotides are TGTGCCAGCTCACCAACTGCGGGTGATGAGCAGTTCTTC. This encodes CASSPTAGDEQFF.

This clone has a single count. The V gene is TRBV7-2, the J gene TRBJ1-5; 9 positions match TRBD1. The CDR3 loop spans 15 amino acids. Germline CDR1 reads SGHTA; CDR2 reads FQGNSA. Trimming cost V 5 bases and J 5 bases; bases outside gene matches: 7. CDR3 amino acids: CASSAHTGGYQPQHF. Here the CDR3 DNA reads TGTGCCAGCAGCGCTCATACAGGGGGCTATCAGCCCCAGCATTTT.

The V gene is TRBV5-1, the J gene TRBJ1-6; D remains unclear. The CDR3 consists of 16 residues. V was shortened by 1 base and J by 10 bases, with 18 bases between the two germline ends. The germline gives CDR1 SGHRS, CDR2 YFSETQ. CDR3 sequence (DNA): TGCGCCAGCAGCTTGTACGAGACTATAGGTGGCTCACCCCTCCACTTT. Encoded protein: CASSLYETIGGSPLHF.

The CDR3, as DNA: TGTGCCAGTAGTATAGCGGGTGGTTCGGGTGAGCAGTTCTTC. Its translation: CASSIAGGSGEQFF. This chain connects TRBV19 to TRBJ2-1; D is ambiguous. CDR1 and CDR2 (germline): LNHDA, SQIVND (reference sequence). V was shortened by 1 base and J by 9 bases, with 13 bases between the two germline ends. This CDR3 comprises 14 residues. The full variable domain, rest sourced from reference TRBV19 and TRBJ2-1, is DGGITQSPKYLFRKEGQNVTLSCEQNLNHDAMYWYRQDPGQGLRLIYYSQIVNDFQKGDIAEGYSVSREKKESFPLTVTSAQKNPTAFYLCASSIAGGSGEQFFGPGTRLTVL.

V gene TRBV7-9 combines with J gene TRBJ1-2; D perhaps matches TRBD1 (6 bases). The germline V gene has CDR1 SEHNR and CDR2 FQNEAQ (reference sequence). This CDR3 is built from 14 residues. Trimming took 1 base from V and 8 from J, leaving 14 bases between them. The CDR3 bases are TGTGCCAGCAGCTTAGAACAGGGCGTAACCGGCTACACCTTC. As protein: CASSLEQGVTGYTF.